The T cell receptor (beta chain) under discussion was sequenced for a study of cytomegalovirus exposure and HLA in healthy donors (dated by TCRdb to 2016 to 2017). In the study overall: In an earlier analysis of fewer than 750 of the donors, about 270 Gb of sequence data and some 100 million unique TCR beta sequences from 180 million or so T cells were reported. The study aimed to test whether cataloging public T cell receptors could reveal signatures of past pathogen exposure. Along with the roughly 700-subject first cohort, a separate validation cohort of more than 90 different subjects was used. Donor age, sex, ethnicity and CMV serostatus were collected together with the repertoire data. Every discovery cohort repertoire had been produced on one sequencing platform. Among the roughly 370 genotyped donors, about 85% belonged to the genetic ancestry cluster associated with self-reported Caucasian donors. HLA typing covered class I and class II loci at four-digit resolution. About 5 DR-DQ haplotypes were handled as single units for association and clustering, since linkage in the cohort was strong. The study used immunosequencing to profile the T cell repertoires of 670 or so subjects and linked those repertoires to cytomegalovirus serostatus. Among under 450 genotyped donors of the cohort, an average of about 240,000 unique TCR beta nucleotide sequences were sequenced per donor, roughly 18% of them non-productive. The number of donors typed differed by locus, with roughly 629-640 for A, B, C, DRB1 and DQB1, around 560 for DQA1, approximately 580 for DPA1, and roughly 450 for DPB1. To predict cytomegalovirus infection status, the study brought together high-throughput TCR immunosequencing, statistical association of individual TCRs with disease status, and machine learning. A later analysis re-analyzed previously published TCR beta repertoires from about 730 donors and added high-resolution HLA genotyping to study TCR occurrence patterns. In an earlier analysis of a few hundred of the donors, high-throughput TCR beta sequencing was used to judge whether each TCR beta V gene segment behaved as functional or pseudogenic. An early release covering more than 500 HLA-typed donors comprised approximately 300 gigabases of sequencing data and 85 million to 100 million unique TCR sequences. In a later genetic analysis, genome-wide SNP genotypes for about three fifths of the roughly 670 donors were used, and that subset was treated as a discovery cohort. Rather than using new phenotypic data, the later analysis identified candidate immune exposures from TCR beta sequences and from how often those sequences occurred across donors. Study-level results and caveats: A cluster of highly shared sequence variants was judged likely to represent a technical artifact of the sequencing pipeline. Because HLA typing was missing for some donors at each locus, association tests included only the typed subset. The study listed over 150 TCR beta chains as associated with cytomegalovirus. A few of the identified cytomegalovirus-associated TCR beta chains were confirmed in vitro to be specific for cytomegalovirus antigens. An association between a missense DCLRE1C variant and V-gene and J-gene trimming of TCR beta chains was found in a later genetic analysis and replicated in an independent cohort. A later analysis associated about 16,000 TCR beta sequences with specific HLA alleles at a false discovery rate of 0.05. Some IMGT-functional V segments, including TRBV6-2 and TRBV6-3, could not be distinguished by the 87-base-pair reads and were therefore excluded. This cohort had only TCR beta chains sequenced, and the lack of alpha or paired-chain data limited which features could be detected. The only immune exposure information available for the cohort was CMV serostatus. Most CMV-associated TCR beta chains appeared to be HLA-restricted in a later analysis, and the HLA associations seemed to be driven largely by CMV exposure. Some 15 rarely observed V segments, including chromosome 9 orphons, were excluded from the earlier analysis of some 590 of the donors because counts were too low. It was suggested by the authors that the approach could potentially be generalized to other disease states and immunological phenotypes. A later genetic analysis reported fewer N-insertions in productive TCRs among donors in an Asian-associated ancestry cluster than the roughly 700-donor mean. Linkage disequilibrium might explain the correlated functional status among segregating V segments, but an unknown experimental factor could not be ruled out. According to a later analysis, TCR association rates differed among HLA loci, with DRB1 alleles showing the most associated TCRs and HLA-C alleles showing the fewest. A later analysis found that HLA-associated TCR beta chains were more clonally expanded and had lower generation probabilities than equally common non-associated chains. A further reported finding was that TCR beta sequences accurately predicted the HLA-A and HLA-B alleles for most subjects in the first cohort. Strong co-occurrence of HLA alleles, especially DR and DQ, made assigning TCR associations to individual alleles difficult. According to a later analysis, parvovirus B19, influenza, CMV and Epstein-Barr virus appeared linked to several top co-occurrence clusters. Across donors, most TCR sequences were observed very rarely, whereas some public TCRs were present in many individuals. Broadly in line with IMGT annotations, most TCR beta V segments showed up in productive rearrangements about 87% or about 30% of the time in an earlier analysis of a few hundred of the donors. Sequencing depth was assumed to be roughly uniform across donors in the presence/absence analyses, though that assumption may not hold. In both the original and validation cohorts, the classifier was reported to diagnose cytomegalovirus status with high specificity and sensitivity.

The library was prepared using the immunoSEQ multiplex PCR assay. A mixture of 60 forward primers for TCR Vbeta segments and 13 reverse primers for TCR Jbeta segments was used in the multiplex PCR. Amplification of the CDR3 region of rearranged TCR beta genes was performed with a multiplex PCR assay on genomic DNA. Amplified TCR beta libraries were sequenced as 87-base-pair reads on the Illumina HiSeq System. The study's processing was this. In a later analysis, about 80 million unique TCR beta chains were counted across the 500 to 850 repertoires, and roughly 9.9 million of these chains were shared by at least two donors. To remove PCR and sequencing errors, raw reads were error-corrected and collapsed into unique sequences using a nearest-neighbor algorithm that merged closely related sequences. CDR3 sequences were aligned to IMGT reference sequences to assign V, D and J gene segments. For a sequence to be retained, a match of at least six nucleotides to both a V gene segment and a J gene segment was required. Rearrangements were classified as productive when the CDR3 lacked stop codons and remained in frame with V and J, and all other rearrangements were classified as non-productive. Following IMGT convention, CDR3 was defined as the stretch from the second conserved V-encoded cysteine to the conserved J-encoded phenylalanine. In an earlier analysis of more than 550 of the donors, sequences lacking an unambiguous match to a single V gene segment were excluded. An earlier analysis of 450 to 650 of the donors called V segments functional above 56.7% productive rearrangements and segregating when the between-donor standard deviation exceeded 5%. A statistical classification framework was built for diagnosing cytomegalovirus status from the catalog of TCR beta chain sequences. V and J gene assignment, in a later analysis, came from comparing TCR nucleotide sequences with IMGT/GENE-DB human TR gene sequences. Using the TCRdist pipeline, a later analysis assigned CDR3 sequences along with most-parsimonious VDJ recombination scenarios. In a later analysis, each TCR beta chain was defined by its CDR3 amino acid sequence together with its V-gene family, and reads without a unique V-gene family were excluded. To address suspected cross-contamination and a sequencing artifact, a later analysis removed roughly 640 highly shared, low-generation-probability nucleotide sequences. For each public chain, a later analysis derived a clonal expansion index from normalized ranks of inferred template counts within each repertoire. In a later analysis, generation probabilities were computed with a VDJ recombination model fitted to out-of-frame rearrangements, and the resulting probabilities were checked against IGoR. Hypergeometric tests were used in a later analysis to score TCR-TCR, TCR-HLA and TCR-CMV co-occurrence, with a repertoire-size bias correction applied to the TCR pairs. False discovery rates were estimated in a later analysis by permuting HLA or CMV assignments 20 times. In a later analysis, co-occurring TCRs were grouped using DBSCAN, and TCRdist sequence similarity was added for clustering within HLA-allele-positive subsets. For co-occurrence clustering, repertoires with fewer than 30,000 or more than 120,000 public chains were excluded, along with five or six repertoires with anomalous nucleotide sharing. Drawn from immuneACCESS, this table holds only the in-frame rearrangements with V and J called that TCRdb kept. Clones are partly lost; checked studies trace under half to an unresolved V gene and leave the rest unexplained. Clone size and V and J calls were adopted from that table, with D and trimming inferred from the DNA. Within this sample are 110,000 or so clones, with 70% to 90% of them counted one time only. The top ten hold 1.5% to 2% of the sample.

Turning to this clone: Its antigen specificity is not known. The sample holds no much larger clone one base away, and base qualities are not on file.

The cohort was made up of approximately 670 healthy bone marrow donors. Cohort members were all nominally healthy when sampled, although unrecorded immune exposures were likely present. The donor tested CMV seronegative, placing the donor among the roughly 400 seronegative members of the cohort. A peripheral blood sample was provided by each donor, and peripheral blood mononuclear cells were used for TCR beta sequencing. The Qiagen DNeasy Blood Extraction Kit was used to extract genomic DNA from the blood cell samples. V is shortened by 0 bases, J by 6 bases, and the region joining them spans 12 bases. CDR1 and CDR2 are read off the germline V gene as MNHEY and SVGAGI. From the cysteine up to the phenylalanine, the CDR3 has a length of 15 residues. Only the CDR3 region is kept as DNA, spanning 45 bases read in frame from base 1.

The receptor's source is a man aged 35-49 years in good health and CMV-seronegative. This receptor chain uses TRBV6-5 and TRBJ1-5; no D gene can be assigned with confidence. The sequencing sample was made of PBMCs. The sequence in DNA is TGTGCCAGCAGTTACTCGATGGTGCCGGGTCAGCCCCAGCATTTT. Its product reads: CASSYSMVPGQPQHF.